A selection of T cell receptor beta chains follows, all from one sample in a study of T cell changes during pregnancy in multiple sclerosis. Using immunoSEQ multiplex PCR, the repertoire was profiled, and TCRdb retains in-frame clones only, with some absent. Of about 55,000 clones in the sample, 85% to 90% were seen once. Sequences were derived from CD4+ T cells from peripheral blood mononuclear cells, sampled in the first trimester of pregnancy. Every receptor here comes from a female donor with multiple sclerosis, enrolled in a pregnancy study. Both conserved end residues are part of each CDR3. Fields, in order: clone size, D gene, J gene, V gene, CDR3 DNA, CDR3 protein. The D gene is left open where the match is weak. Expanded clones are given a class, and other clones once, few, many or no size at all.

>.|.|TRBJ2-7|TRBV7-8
TGTGCCAGCAGCTTAGGAGGGGGGAGGGCACGGGAGCAGTACTTC
CASSLGGGRAREQYF
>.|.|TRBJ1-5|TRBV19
TGTGCCAGTAGTATAGACGGGGGGCAATATCAGCCCCAGCATTTT
CASSIDGGQYQPQHF
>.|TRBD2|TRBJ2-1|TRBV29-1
TGCAGCGTTGAGTGGTCACTAGCGGGGGGCGGAGAGCAGTTCTTC
CSVEWSLAGGGEQFF
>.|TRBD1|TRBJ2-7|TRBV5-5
TGTGCCAGCAGCCGCATTAGACAGGGGAACTACGAGCAGTACTTC
CASSRIRQGNYEQYF
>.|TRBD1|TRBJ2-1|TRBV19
TGTGCCACCCTTAACAGGGGTTCCTACAATGAGCAGTTCTTC
CATLNRGSYNEQFF
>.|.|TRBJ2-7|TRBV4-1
TGCGCCAGCAGCCAACATATAAAAACAGTCAATACACCCTACGAGCAGTACTTC
CASSQHIKTVNTPYEQYF
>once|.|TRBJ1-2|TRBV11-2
TGTGCCAGCAGCCTCCTCCGAGCGGGTAGTGGCTACACCTTC
CASSLLRAGSGYTF
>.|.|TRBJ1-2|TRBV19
TGTGCCAGTAGTTCCTGGGCAGGGTCTTTCGATGGCTACACCTTC
CASSSWAGSFDGYTF
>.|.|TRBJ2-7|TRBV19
TGTGCCAGTAGTACAAAAACAGGGATTGAGGGCGAGCAGTACTTC
CASSTKTGIEGEQYF
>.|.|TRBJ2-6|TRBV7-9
TGTGCCAGCAGCTGGAGGGGGCTAGCTGGGGCCAACGTCCTGACTTTC
CASSWRGLAGANVLTF
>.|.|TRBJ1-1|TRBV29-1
TGCAGCGCCCAAGGGGGGGGCGTCACTGAAGCTTTCTTT
CSAQGGGVTEAFF
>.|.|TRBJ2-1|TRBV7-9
TGTGCCAGCAGCCTAGACAGGACCACCTACAATGAGCAGTTCTTC
CASSLDRTTYNEQFF
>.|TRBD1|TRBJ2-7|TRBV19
TGTGCCAGTAGTCTCACCGGGACAGGGGACCACGAGCAGTACTTC
CASSLTGTGDHEQYF
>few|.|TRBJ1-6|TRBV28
TGTGCCAGCCGACGAAGGCTTAGCAATTCACCCCTCCACTTT
CASRRRLSNSPLHF
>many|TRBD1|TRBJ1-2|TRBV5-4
TGTGCCAGCAGCTTGAGCCCCGGACAGGTCTATGGCTACACCTTC
CASSLSPGQVYGYTF
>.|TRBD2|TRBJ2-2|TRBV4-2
TGTGCCAGCAGCCCCTCAAGATTGGTAGCGGGTATGGACGGGGAGCTGTTTTTT
CASSPSRLVAGMDGELFF
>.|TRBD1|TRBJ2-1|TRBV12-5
TGTGCTAGTGGTTTGAAAACAGACAGGGAAAGAGGTTATGAGCAGTTCTTC
CASGLKTDRERGYEQFF
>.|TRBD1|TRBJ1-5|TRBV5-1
TGCGCCAGCAGCCCGGACAGGAGCAATCAGCCCCAGCATTTT
CASSPDRSNQPQHF
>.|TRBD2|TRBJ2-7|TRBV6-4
TGTGCCAGCAGTGCGGCTAGCGGGGCCACGGCGGTCGACGAGCAGTACTTC
CASSAASGATAVDEQYF
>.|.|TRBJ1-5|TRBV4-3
TGCGCCAGCAGCCAAGATCCGGCAGGGGTGAATCAGCCCCAGCATTTT
CASSQDPAGVNQPQHF
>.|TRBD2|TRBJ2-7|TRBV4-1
TGCGCCAGCAGCCAAGAGGGGACTAGCGGGAGGGCCGTTTCCTCCGAGCAGTACTTC
CASSQEGTSGRAVSSEQYF
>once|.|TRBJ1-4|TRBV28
TGTGCCAGCAACCCTGGCGGAGGGCGGGAAAAACTGTTTTTT
CASNPGGGREKLFF
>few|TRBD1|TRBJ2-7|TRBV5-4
TGTGCCAGCAGCCGACAGGGTGGATCCTACGAGCAGTACTTC
CASSRQGGSYEQYF
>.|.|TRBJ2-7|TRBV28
TGTGCCAGCAGTTTCTCGCGTTGGGGTAGCGCCCCGGGCGAGCAGTACTTC
CASSFSRWGSAPGEQYF
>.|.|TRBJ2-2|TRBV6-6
TGTGCCAGCAGACCACAGGCTATCTGGGAGCTGTTTTTT
CASRPQAIWELFF
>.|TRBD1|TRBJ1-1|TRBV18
TGTGCCAGCTCGTCCGGGACAGGGGCTCTGGGGAACACTGAAGCTTTCTTT
CASSSGTGALGNTEAFF
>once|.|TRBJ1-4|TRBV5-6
TGTGCCAGCAGCTTCTCTAATGAAAAACTGTTTTTT
CASSFSNEKLFF
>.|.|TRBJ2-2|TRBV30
TGTGCCTGGATCTACAGGGTGAAGGGAGCGGCCGGGGAGCTGTTTTTT
CAWIYRVKGAAGELFF
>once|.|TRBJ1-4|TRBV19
TGTGCCAGTAGTATAGATCCTCGGGAAAAACTGTTTTTT
CASSIDPREKLFF
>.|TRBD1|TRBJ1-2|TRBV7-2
TGTGCCAGCAGCCGTTCGGGACAGGGCCACTATGGCTACACCTTC
CASSRSGQGHYGYTF
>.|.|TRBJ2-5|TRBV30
TGTGCCTGGAGTGTACCCGTGAATCGGTTAATCCAAGAGACCCAGTACTTC
CAWSVPVNRLIQETQYF
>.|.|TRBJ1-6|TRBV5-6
TGTGCCAGCAGAGCGGGAACCCATAATTCACCCCTCCACTTT
CASRAGTHNSPLHF
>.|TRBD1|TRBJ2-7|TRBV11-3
TGTGCCAGCAGCTTTAGGGGGCAAACTTCCTACGAGCAGTACTTC
CASSFRGQTSYEQYF
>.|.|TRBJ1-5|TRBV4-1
TGCGCCAGCAGCCAAGAACCAGGGGTCAATCAGCCCCAGCATTTT
CASSQEPGVNQPQHF
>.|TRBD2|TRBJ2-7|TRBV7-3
TGTGCCAGCAGCTTAAATGCGGGAGACGCCTACGAGCAGTACTTC
CASSLNAGDAYEQYF
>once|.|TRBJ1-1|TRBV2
TGTGCCAGCAAAATATTCACAGGGTCAACTGAAGCTTTCTTT
CASKIFTGSTEAFF
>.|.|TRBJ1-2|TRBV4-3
TGCGCCAGCAGCCAACCCAGACTTAACTATGGCTACACCTTC
CASSQPRLNYGYTF
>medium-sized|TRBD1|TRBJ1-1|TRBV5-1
TGCGCCAGCAGCTGGACAGGGATGAACACTGAAGCTTTCTTT
CASSWTGMNTEAFF
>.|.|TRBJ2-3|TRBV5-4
TGTGCCAGCAGCTTGCGGGTGGGACTTAGCACAGATACGCAGTATTTT
CASSLRVGLSTDTQYF
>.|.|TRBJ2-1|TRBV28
TGTGCCAGCAGTTTATCAGGACGGTGGGGTATACAATCGGGAAATGAGCAGTTCTTC
CASSLSGRWGIQSGNEQFF
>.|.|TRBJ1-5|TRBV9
TGTGCCAGCAGCGTAGGGCGGAATCAGCCCCAGCATTTT
CASSVGRNQPQHF
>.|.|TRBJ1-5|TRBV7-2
TGTGCCAGCAGCTTAAGGAGTAATCAGCCCCAGCATTTT
CASSLRSNQPQHF
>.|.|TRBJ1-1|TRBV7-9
TGTGCCAGCAGCACGAGGGTGAACACTGAAGCTTTCTTT
CASSTRVNTEAFF
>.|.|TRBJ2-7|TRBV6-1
TGTGCCAGCAGTGATAGCAGGGACGAGCAGTACTTC
CASSDSRDEQYF
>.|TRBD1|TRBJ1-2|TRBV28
TGTGCCAGCCGGTGGGCGACAGGGAGAACCTATGGCTACACCTTC
CASRWATGRTYGYTF
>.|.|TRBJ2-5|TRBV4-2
TGTGCCAGCAGCCGTCCCTGGGCTAGCGGTGAACAGGGGGACCAAGAGACCCAGTACTTC
CASSRPWASGEQGDQETQYF
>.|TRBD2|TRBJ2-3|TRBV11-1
TGTGCCAGCAGCTCCGGACTAGCGGGGGGGCATACGCAGTATTTT
CASSSGLAGGHTQYF
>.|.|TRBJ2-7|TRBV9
TGTGCCAGCAGCGTAGGAGGCAGTACCCGCTCCTACGAGCAGTACTTC
CASSVGGSTRSYEQYF
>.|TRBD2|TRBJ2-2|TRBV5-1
TGCGCCAGCCGACTAGCGGGAGGCCCCACCGGGGAGCTGTTTTTT
CASRLAGGPTGELFF
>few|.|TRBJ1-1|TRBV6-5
TGTGCCAGCAGTTACACAACAGGTCTGAACACTGAAGCTTTCTTT
CASSYTTGLNTEAFF
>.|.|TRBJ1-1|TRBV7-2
TGTGCCAGCAGGAACGACAGAAACAGCGCTGAAGCTTTCTTT
CASRNDRNSAEAFF
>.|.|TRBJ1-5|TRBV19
TGTGCCAGTAGTATATTGAGGGCGGTGGGCAATCAGCCCCAGCATTTT
CASSILRAVGNQPQHF
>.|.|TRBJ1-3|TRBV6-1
TGTGCCAGCAGCCTAACCCCTGCCATCGCCGAGGCCATATATTTT
CASSLTPAIAEAIYF
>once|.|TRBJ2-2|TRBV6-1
TGTGCCAGCATTTCAGCGAACACCGGGGAGCTGTTTTTT
CASISANTGELFF
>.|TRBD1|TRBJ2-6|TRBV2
TGTGCCAGCAATAGGCAGGGGGCGAGCTCTGGGGCCAACGTCCTGACTTTC
CASNRQGASSGANVLTF
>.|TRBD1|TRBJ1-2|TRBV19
TGTGCCAGTAGTCTCCAGCCACAGGGGGCCTATGGCTACACCTTC
CASSLQPQGAYGYTF
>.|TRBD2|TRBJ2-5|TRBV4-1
TGCGCCAGCAGCCTATCCGGGACTAGCGGGAGTCAGGGAGAGACCCAGTACTTC
CASSLSGTSGSQGETQYF